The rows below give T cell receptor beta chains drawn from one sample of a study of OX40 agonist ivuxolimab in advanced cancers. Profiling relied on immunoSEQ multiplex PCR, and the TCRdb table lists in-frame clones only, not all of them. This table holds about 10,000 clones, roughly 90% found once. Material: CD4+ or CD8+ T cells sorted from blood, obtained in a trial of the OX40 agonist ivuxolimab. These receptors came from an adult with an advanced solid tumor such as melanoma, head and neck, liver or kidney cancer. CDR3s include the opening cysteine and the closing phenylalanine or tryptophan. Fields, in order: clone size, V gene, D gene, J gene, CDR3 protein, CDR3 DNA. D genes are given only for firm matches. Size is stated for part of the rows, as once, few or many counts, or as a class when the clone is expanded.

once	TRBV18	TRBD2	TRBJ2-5	CASSDGTSSETQYF	TGTGCCAGCTCAGACGGGACTAGCAGTGAGACCCAGTACTTC
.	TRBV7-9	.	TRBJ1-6	CASSPSGHPYSPLHF	TGTGCCAGCAGCCCCTCCGGACACCCCTATTCACCCCTCCACTTT
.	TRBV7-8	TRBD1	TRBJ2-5	CASSHYGTGETQYF	TGTGCCAGCAGCCATTACGGGACAGGGGAGACCCAGTACTTC
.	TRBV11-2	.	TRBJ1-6	CASSSGPGMNSPLHF	TGTGCCAGCAGCTCAGGCCCAGGGATGAATTCACCCCTCCACTTT
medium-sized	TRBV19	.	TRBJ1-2	CASSIRDGPGYTF	TGTGCCAGTAGTATAAGGGACGGACCGGGCTACACCTTC
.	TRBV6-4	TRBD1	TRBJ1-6	CASADRGLGNSPLHF	TGTGCCAGCGCGGACAGGGGCCTCGGTAATTCACCCCTCCACTTT
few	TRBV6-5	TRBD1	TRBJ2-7	CASSGTDPYEQYF	TGTGCCAGCAGTGGGACAGATCCCTACGAGCAGTACTTC
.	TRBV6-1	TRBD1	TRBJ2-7	CASSEDPGTGSYEQYF	TGTGCCAGCAGTGAAGATCCCGGGACAGGGAGCTACGAGCAGTACTTC
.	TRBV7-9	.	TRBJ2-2	CASSLGDGGLNTGELFF	TGTGCCAGCAGCTTAGGAGATGGGGGTCTGAACACCGGGGAGCTGTTTTTT
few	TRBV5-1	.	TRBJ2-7	CASSLAKGMYEQYF	TGCGCCAGCAGCTTGGCTAAGGGGATGTACGAGCAGTACTTC
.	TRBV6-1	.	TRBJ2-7	CASNQGGSSYEQYF	TGTGCCAGCAACCAAGGGGGGAGCTCCTACGAGCAGTACTTC
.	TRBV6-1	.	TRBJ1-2	CASSELTANYGYTF	TGTGCCAGCAGTGAATTGACAGCTAACTATGGCTACACCTTC
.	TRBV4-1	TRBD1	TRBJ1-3	CASSQIMAAGTGAGNTIYF	TGCGCCAGCAGCCAAATCATGGCCGCTGGGACAGGGGCAGGAAACACCATATATTTT
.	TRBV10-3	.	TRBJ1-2	CAISAPREGYGYTF	TGTGCCATCAGTGCTCCAAGGGAGGGCTATGGCTACACCTTC
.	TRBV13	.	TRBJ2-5	CASSPRESIRGETQYF	TGTGCCAGCAGCCCCCGGGAATCAATACGGGGGGAGACCCAGTACTTC
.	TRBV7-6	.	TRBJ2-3	CASSLAVGSDTQYF	TGTGCCAGCAGCTTAGCGGTGGGGTCGGATACGCAGTATTTT
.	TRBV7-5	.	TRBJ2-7	CASSPGTANEQYF	TGTGCCAGCAGCCCCGGGACAGCCAACGAGCAGTACTTC
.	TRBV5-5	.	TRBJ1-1	CASSPGALVEAFF	TGTGCCAGCAGCCCCGGGGCCCTGGTAGAAGCTTTCTTT